A selection of T cell receptor beta chains follows, all from one sample in a study of breast tumors, draining lymph nodes, adjacent tissues. TCRdb recomputed calls from the multiplex PCR reads with MiXCR, one row per CDR3 protein. The sample yields 150,000 to 200,000 distinct CDR3 sequences, about 33% seen once. The specimen was axillary lymph node tissue. These receptors all come from a female donor with breast cancer. Some clones in this sample may be carry-over from other donors' samples. Each CDR3 is given with its conserved first and last residue. The order of the fields is V gene, J gene, D gene, clone size, CDR3 DNA, CDR3 protein. D genes are given only for firm matches. A clone size is listed for some rows: how often the clone was seen (once, few, many), or a class if it is expanded.

>TRBV6-6|TRBJ1-5|TRBD1|few
TGTGCCAGCAGAGACAGGGGCGGTCAGCCCCAGCATTTT
CASRDRGGQPQHF
>TRBV25-1|TRBJ1-2|.|.
TGTGCCAGCGGTGACTGGGACGGTAGTAACTATGGCTACACCTTC
CASGDWDGSNYGYTF
>TRBV9|TRBJ1-1|.|.
TGTGCCAGCAGCCCTGTATCGAACACTGAAGCTTTCTTT
CASSPVSNTEAFF
>TRBV7-6|TRBJ2-3|.|many
TGTGCCAGCAGCTTAGCGGTTAGGGCAGATACGCAGTATTTT
CASSLAVRADTQYF
>TRBV24-1|TRBJ2-1|TRBD2|.
TGTGCCACCAGTGCCGGTGGGCTAGCGGGAGGGGGCGAGCAGTTCTTC
CATSAGGLAGGGEQFF
>TRBV5-1|TRBJ2-1|.|many
TGCGCCAGCTGGGGAGGGGGATTGGGAAGCTCCTACAATGAGCAGTTCTTC
CASWGGGLGSSYNEQFF
>TRBV6-1|TRBJ2-6|.|.
TGTGCCAGCAGTGAAGAGGGGAGAAACTCTGGGGCCAACGTCCTGACTTTC
CASSEEGRNSGANVLTF
>TRBV5-1|TRBJ2-5|.|.
TGCGCCAGCAGCTTGGGAGAGGCCCATGACACCCAGTACTTC
CASSLGEAHDTQYF
>TRBV19|TRBJ2-5|.|many
TGTGCCAGTAGTTCGGGCGGCGCTGGGCAGGGAGAGACCCAGTACTTC
CASSSGGAGQGETQYF
>TRBV11-2|TRBJ1-6|.|.
TGTGCCAGTAGGGGGAGGACGGCTTATAGTTCACCCCTCCACTTT
CASRGRTAYSSPLHF
>TRBV19|TRBJ1-4|.|.
TGTGCCAGTACCCAAAGGCCCGGGGGTGAAAAACTGTTTTTT
CASTQRPGGEKLFF
>TRBV7-3|TRBJ2-1|TRBD2|once
TGTGCCAGCAGCTTCACTAGCGGAGGTAATGAGCAGTTCTTC
CASSFTSGGNEQFF
>TRBV20-1|TRBJ1-4|.|.
TGCAGTGCTAGAGATGACGACCCTGAAAAACTGTTTTTT
CSARDDDPEKLFF
>TRBV6-5|TRBJ2-3|.|few
TGTGCCAGCAGTCACTCGATATTCAGGGCTTCCACAGATACGCAGTATTTT
CASSHSIFRASTDTQYF
>TRBV2|TRBJ1-1|TRBD1|few
TGTGCCAGCAGGACAGACCCGGGACAGGGATGGTACACTGAAGCTTTCTTT
CASRTDPGQGWYTEAFF
>TRBV6-4|TRBJ2-2|TRBD1|many
TGTGCCAGTCGTCAGGGGGCGGCGACCGGGGAGCTGTTTTTT
CASRQGAATGELFF
>TRBV18|TRBJ1-1|.|.
TGTGCCAGCTCAGGAAAGGATAACACTGAAGCTTTCTTT
CASSGKDNTEAFF
>TRBV30|TRBJ1-3|TRBD1|.
TGTGCCTGGAGTTCCACGACAGGGGTCGGAAACACCATATATTTT
CAWSSTTGVGNTIYF
>TRBV7-9|TRBJ2-3|TRBD2|.
TGTGCCAGTATTGGACTAGCGGGCTACAATGAGCAGTATTTT
CASIGLAGYNEQYF
>TRBV3-1|TRBJ1-4|.|many
TGTGCCAGCAGCCAAGGCCGGGAAAAACTGTTTTTT
CASSQGREKLFF
>TRBV11-1|TRBJ2-7|TRBD2|many
TGTGCCAGCGGCCCTGGACTAGCGGGCTTTCCAGAGTACGGGCAGTACTTC
CASGPGLAGFPEYGQYF
>TRBV6-1|TRBJ1-2|TRBD1|many
TGTGCCGCTCGCAGGCAGGGGGCTGGCTATGGCTACACCTTC
CAARRQGAGYGYTF
>TRBV5-1|TRBJ2-2|TRBD2|many
TGCGCCAGCAGCTTAGAACTAGCGGGAGTAATCGGGGAGCTGTTTTTT
CASSLELAGVIGELFF
>TRBV19|TRBJ1-2|.|few
TGTGCCAGTAGTATAGCAAATGATGGCTACACCTTC
CASSIANDGYTF
>TRBV6-5|TRBJ1-2|TRBD1|few
TGTGCCAGCAGCACCAGACAGGGTCCGAACTATGGCTACACCTTC
CASSTRQGPNYGYTF
>TRBV6-2/TRBV6-3|TRBJ1-1|.|.
TGTGCCAGCAGTTTGTTGGGGGCAGGCGGAACTGAAGCTTTCTTT
CASSLLGAGGTEAFF
>TRBV11-2|TRBJ1-1|.|.
TGTGCCAGCAGTCAGGGAATCACTGAAGCTTTCTTT
CASSQGITEAFF
>TRBV30|TRBJ2-2|.|.
TGTGCCGGTGGAAGGGAGATAAACACCGGGGAGCTGTTTTTT
CAGGREINTGELFF
>TRBV29-1|TRBJ1-4|.|.
TGCAGCGTTGGTTATGGGACCAACGGGGGAAGACTGTTTTTT
CSVGYGTNGGRLFF
>TRBV5-6|TRBJ2-6|TRBD1|many
TGTGCCAGCAACCGGGACAGGGGGCATGGGGCCAACGTCCTGACTTTC
CASNRDRGHGANVLTF
>TRBV4-2|TRBJ2-7|.|many
TGTGCCAGCAGCCAAGGCGGGGCCTCCTACGAGCAGTACTTC
CASSQGGASYEQYF
>TRBV19|TRBJ2-7|.|many
TGTGCCAGTAGCGGTCACTACGAGCAGTACTTC
CASSGHYEQYF
>TRBV12-5|TRBJ1-5|.|.
TGTGCTAGTGGTTTACGGGGATATAGCAATCAGCCCCAGCATTTT
CASGLRGYSNQPQHF
>TRBV6-5|TRBJ1-2|TRBD1|many
TGTGCCAGCAGTTCCCGGACAGGGGGCTACACCTTC
CASSSRTGGYTF
>TRBV6-6|TRBJ1-4|TRBD1|.
TGTGCCAGCACTGCCACCGGGGACAGGGATAGAAAAACTGTTTTT
CASTATGDRDRKTVF
>TRBV4-1|TRBJ2-5|.|many
TGCGCCAGCAGCCAAGCTACCGGGCCAGTCCAAGAGACCCAGTACTTC
CASSQATGPVQETQYF
>TRBV27|TRBJ2-1|.|.
TGTGCCAGCAGCCGCTTCGGGAATGAGCAGTTCTTC
CASSRFGNEQFF